This T cell receptor (beta chain) was observed in a study of T-cell memory formation after mild COVID-19 (TCRdb year 2021). For the wider study: Most TCR sequence clusters were specific to one of the two donors. Two young, previously healthy adult volunteers, one female and one male, were included in the cohort. Longitudinal TCRalpha and TCRbeta repertoire sequencing tracked T-cell clones expanding and contracting after mild COVID-19 in a couple of donors. Results the study describes overall, beyond this receptor: Clones that contracted from day 15 to 85 showed balanced CD4/CD8 phenotypes, whereas a second wave of clones that expanded from day 15 to 37 leaned towards CD4+. SARS-CoV-2 specificity was not confirmed for the second-wave clones peaking on day 37. Contracting CD4+ clones were located mainly in the CM and EM memory subsets, whereas CD8+ clones were found to be enriched in EMRA. Only two mild cases were covered by the study, and larger cohorts that include severe cases with pre-infection samples were considered necessary. The detection of some responding clones in pre-infection memory suggests that pre-existing cross-reactive memory T cells joined the SARS-CoV-2 response.

Per the germline V gene (reference sequence), SEHNR is the CDR1 and FQNEAQ is the CDR2. Measured from the cysteine to the phenylalanine, the CDR3 is 14 residues long. Only the CDR3 DNA is retained, 42 bases long and in frame from the first base. Trimming removed 4 bases from V and 0 bases from J, leaving 9 bases between the germline ends. Ficoll-Paque density gradient centrifugation was used to isolate PBMCs. This clonotype turned up a few times. What antigen it recognizes has not been identified. Base quality data are lacking; no much larger clone is found one base away. The run used an Illumina NovaSeq 6000. TCRalpha and TCRbeta cDNA libraries were built by 5'RACE with constant-segment primers, adding sample barcodes and unique molecular identifiers. RNA was extracted from every sample with Trizol reagent. Amplification of the libraries took two PCR steps, and the second step added a second sample barcode plus Illumina TruSeq adapters. The libraries were sequenced on an Illumina NovaSeq using 2 x 150 bp paired-end reads. The source study handled its data this way. Reads were demultiplexed and collapsed into UMI-guided consensus sequences with migec v1.2.7. Using mixcr v2.1.11, UMI consensuses were aligned to TRA and TRB V and J templates and then assembled into clonotypes. Expanded or contracted clonotypes were those called significant by both edgeR and NoisET, with noise models trained on biological replicates. For edgeR calls, a false discovery rate-adjusted p below 0.01 and a log2 fold-change threshold of 1 were applied. As an exploratory analysis of dynamics, max-normalized trajectories of the 1000 most abundant clonotypes were examined with PCA combined with hierarchical clustering. Each responding clone was given a CD4 or CD8 phenotype based on the CD4+ and CD8+ repertoires, which had been sequenced separately. TCRdb reanalyzed the raw reads on its own, using fastp at Q25 for trimming and MiXCR for clone calling, and kept in-frame beta chains. For every CDR3 protein sequence, its rows merge into one entry that carries the most common genes and DNA. For this entry, the V and J calls and clone size follow TCRdb and not the study's own pipeline. This sample lists roughly 580,000 distinct CDR3 sequences; approximately 18% were detected once. About 12% of the sample lies in the top ten.

The sequencing input was PBMCs or a T cell subset sorted from them (not recorded which). The sequence joins TRBV7-9 to TRBJ1-1, with a tentative D gene TRBD1 over 5 matching bases. This TCR derives from an adult woman who had mild COVID-19 (a few samples of this study predate the infection). The sample titles of this study are shuffled in the database, so cell type and time point are left out; the donor was told from shared clones. The CDR3 in this case is CASSSGVLNTEAFF. The nucleotide sequence is given as TGTGCCAGCAGCTCGGGGGTCTTGAACACTGAAGCTTTCTTT.